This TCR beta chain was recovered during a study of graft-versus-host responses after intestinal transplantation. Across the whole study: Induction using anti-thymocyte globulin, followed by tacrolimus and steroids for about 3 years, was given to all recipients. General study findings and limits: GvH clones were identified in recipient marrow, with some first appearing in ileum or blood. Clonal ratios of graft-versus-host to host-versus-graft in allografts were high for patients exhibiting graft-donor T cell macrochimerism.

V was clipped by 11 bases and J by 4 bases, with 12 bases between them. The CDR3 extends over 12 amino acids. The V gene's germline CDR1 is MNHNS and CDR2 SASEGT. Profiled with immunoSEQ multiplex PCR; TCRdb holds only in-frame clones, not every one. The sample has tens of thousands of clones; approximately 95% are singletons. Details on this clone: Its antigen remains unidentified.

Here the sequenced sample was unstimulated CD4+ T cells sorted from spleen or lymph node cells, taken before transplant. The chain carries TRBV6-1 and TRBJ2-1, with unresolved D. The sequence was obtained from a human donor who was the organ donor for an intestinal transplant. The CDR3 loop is CAGAPNYNEQFF. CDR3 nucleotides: TGTGCCGGAGCTCCAAATTACAATGAGCAGTTCTTC.